This T cell receptor beta chain was retrieved from a study of cytomegalovirus exposure and HLA in healthy donors. Study-wide results and caveats: Researchers counted over 150 TCR beta chains as cytomegalovirus-associated. Looking again later, the authors saw that most CMV-associated TCR beta chains seemed HLA-restricted. Being indistinguishable, some V segments were excluded, TRBV6-2 and TRBV6-3 among them.

Turning to this clone: Its cognate antigen is unknown.

The PCR was carried out with 60 Vbeta primers and 13 Jbeta primers. Clones were read by immunoSEQ multiplex PCR, and TCRdb kept only the in-frame ones, dropping some. The sample has about 120,000 clones; over 60% are singletons. Germline CDR1 reads MNHNS; CDR2 reads SASEGT. V was shortened by 5 bases and J by 0 bases, with 5 bases between the two germline ends. The CDR3 is made up of 12 amino acids. The receptor was isolated from a woman aged 25-40 years in good health and CMV-seropositive. This chain connects TRBV6-1 to TRBJ2-7, with no clear D. Sequenced: PBMCs. The CDR3 DNA reads as TGTGCCAGCAGTCCCGGCTCCTACGAGCAGTACTTC. Its protein product is CASSPGSYEQYF.